A single sample is the source of the 12 T cell receptor beta chains below, sequenced in a study of cytomegalovirus exposure and HLA in healthy donors. Vbeta (60) and Jbeta (13) primers were used in the PCR. Generated by immunoSEQ multiplex PCR, the TCRdb table keeps only in-frame clones and is missing some. The sample has 150,000 to 180,000 clones; roughly 79% are singletons. Sequenced input: PBMCs. These receptors came from a man between 18 and 35 years old in good health and CMV-seronegative.

The chain couples TRBV11-2 to TRBJ1-2; D is ambiguous. CDR1 is SGHAT and CDR2 is FQNNGV in the germline V gene. V was clipped by 5 bases and J by 5 bases, with 15 bases between them. The CDR3 loop spans 14 amino acids. In DNA form, the CDR3 reads TGTGCCAGCAGCCCAGGTGGGAGCGGATATGGCTACACCTTC. This encodes CASSPGGSGYGYTF.

This clone was seen more than once but under ten times. The chain uses TRBV29-1 and TRBJ2-7; 7 nucleotides agree with TRBD1. CDR1 and CDR2 (germline): SQVTM, ANQGSEA. Trimming at V came to 4 bases and at J to 2 bases, leaving 8 bases not matched to a gene. This CDR3 contains 14 residues. CDR3 DNA: TGCAGCGTTGGAGGGGACAGTCTACCCTACGAGCAGTACTTC. Its protein is CSVGGDSLPYEQYF.

The chain couples TRBV5-6 to TRBJ1-2, with D perhaps matching TRBD1 (6 bases). V was pared by 2 bases and J by 4 bases, with 12 bases between. The CDR3 loop spans 14 amino acids. Germline V gene sequence: CDR1 SGHDT, CDR2 YYEEEE. As DNA, the CDR3 is TGTGCCAGCAGCTTCGGGGGGCGGGGCTATGGCTACACCTTC. Translating it yields CASSFGGRGYGYTF.

This clone was seen more than once but under ten times. V is TRBV4-1 and J is TRBJ1-6; TRBD1 is a possible D gene (5 bases). Between the trimmed V and J ends, which lost 1 base and 8 bases, there was a span of 15 bases. The CDR3 has 16 amino acids. Germline V CDR1 and CDR2: MGHRA, YSYEKL. The CDR3 DNA is TGCGCCAGCAGCCAAGTGGGGCGGGGGACCGATTCACCCCTCCACTTT. Translated: CASSQVGRGTDSPLHF.

This clone was observed a few times. The rearrangement joins TRBV11-2 to TRBJ1-4, with D possibly being TRBD1 (6 bases). Germline V gene lookup returns CDR1 SGHAT and CDR2 FQNNGV. This CDR3 comprises 13 residues. The V gene lost 5 bases and the J gene lost 6 bases, with 10 bases spanning the gap. CDR3 region: CASSLWTDEKLFF. The CDR3 coding sequence is TGTGCCAGCAGCCTATGGACAGATGAAAAACTGTTTTTT.

This clone has a single count. This chain links TRBV6-1 with TRBJ2-7, with TRBD1 identical over 8 bases. This CDR3 is 17 amino acids long. Germline lookup yields CDR1 MNHNS and CDR2 SASEGT. Germline trimming cut 4 bases from V and 7 bases from J; bases unmatched to any gene: 18. As DNA, the CDR3 is TGTGCCAGCAGTGGCGCAGGACAGGGTAACAATTTCGGGGAGCAGTACGTC. Amino acids: CASSGAGQGNNFGEQYV.

CDR3 in DNA: TGCGCCAGCAGCATTGCGGGGGGGCCGACAGATACGCAGTATTTT. As protein: CASSIAGGPTDTQYF. The rearrangement links TRBV5-1 to TRBJ2-3; 9 bases map to TRBD2. V dropped 4 bases and J dropped 3; count of bases not matched to a gene: 6. The CDR3 has 15 amino acids. The germline V gene has CDR1 SGHRS and CDR2 YFSETQ.

Only one count was recorded for this clone. The chain couples TRBV20-1 to TRBJ1-2; D perhaps matches TRBD1 (6 bases). Trimming took 4 bases from V and 8 from J, leaving 11 bases between them. CDR3 length: 11 residues. CDR1 and CDR2 (germline): DFQATT, SNEGSKA (reference sequence). The CDR3: CSAKGHRGYTF. For the CDR3, the DNA is TGCAGTGCTAAGGGACATAGAGGCTACACCTTC.

Here the CDR3 reads CASSPTKNDSKKQETQYF. CDR3 bases: TGTGCCAGCAGCCCAACCAAAAATGACAGTAAAAAGCAAGAGACCCAGTACTTC. The rearrangement uses TRBV11-2 and TRBJ2-5; possible D gene TRBD1, 5 bases. V lost 5 bases and J 2 bases, leaving 24 bases between the germline ends. This CDR3 region has 18 residues. Germline V gene data show CDR1 as SGHAT and CDR2 as FQNNGV.

The V gene is TRBV4-3, the J gene TRBJ2-5, with unresolved D. Trimming cost V 4 bases and J 1 base, with 7 bases left between them. The CDR3 covers 13 residues. The germline V gene encodes CDR1 LGHNA and CDR2 YSLEER. DNA of the CDR3: TGCGCCAGCAGCCTCTCTAGCCAAGAGACCCAGTACTTC. Protein product: CASSLSSQETQYF.

As DNA, the CDR3 is TGTGCCAGCAGCTTAGATTCCGAAAGCGCAACTAATGAAAAACTGTTTTTT. Its protein is CASSLDSESATNEKLFF. The rearrangement links TRBV7-2 to TRBJ1-4; the D is unclear. V was trimmed by 1 base and J by 0 bases, leaving 12 bases between them. This CDR3 is 17 amino acids long. Germline values: CDR1 SGHTA, CDR2 FQGNSA.

The V call is TRBV30, the J call TRBJ1-4, with 8 bases aligning to TRBD1. The V gene end was trimmed by 3 bases and the J gene end by 7 bases; junction bases not matched to a gene: 7. The CDR3 has 14 amino acids. The germline V gene encodes CDR1 GTSNPN and CDR2 SVGIG (reference sequence). The CDR3 region is CAWRGQGSGEKLFF. The CDR3 bases are TGTGCCTGGAGAGGACAGGGAAGTGGTGAAAAACTGTTTTTT.